One sample yielded the 16 T cell receptor beta chains listed below, sequenced in a study of T-cell reconstitution after alpha-beta-depleted transplantation in children. Preparation of the TCRbeta library was carried out with unique molecular identifiers. TCRdb redid the calling of the PCR reads with MiXCR, one entry per CDR3 protein. The sample includes 600,000 to 800,000 distinct CDR3 sequences, about an eighth of them seen just once. This specimen consisted of PBMCs, obtained before TCRalphabeta/CD19-depleted stem cell transplant. Every receptor here comes from a girl aged 2-10 years with congenital amegakaryocytic thrombocytopenia, due to receive a stem cell transplant.

This clonotype was detected only a few times. The rearrangement uses TRBV28 and TRBJ2-5, with 9 nucleotides matching TRBD2. Unmatched junction bases numbered 7, after V lost 5 bases and J lost 0 bases. Looked up from germline, CDR1 is MDHEN and CDR2 is SYDVKM. The CDR3 spans 16 residues. In nucleotides, the CDR3 is TGTGCCAGCAGTCTCATAGCGGGAGCAAACCAAGAGACCCAGTACTTC. Translation: CASSLIAGANQETQYF.

This clonotype was detected ten times or more. The chain carries TRBV5-4 and TRBJ1-2, with D tentatively TRBD1 (5 bases). Germline V lookup: CDR1 SGHNT, CDR2 YYREEE (reference sequence). The CDR3 is 13 residues long. The V end was cut by 4 bases, the J end by 5 bases, with 12 bases between. CDR3 in amino acids: CASSGGDMYGYTF. The CDR3 DNA reads as TGTGCCAGCAGCGGGGGAGATATGTATGGCTACACCTTC.

The V call is TRBV7-9, the J call TRBJ2-2, with D perhaps TRBD1 (7 bases). The germline V gene encodes CDR1 SEHNR and CDR2 FQNEAQ (reference sequence). This CDR3 has 16 amino acids. Trimming removed 10 bases from V and 5 bases from J, with 23 bases in between. The CDR3 bases are TGTGCCACCCCACCAGGGGGGACAGTGATAACCGGGGAGCTGTTTTTT. Encoded protein: CATPPGGTVITGELFF.

Concerning this clonotype: A junction boundary mismatches the germline segment, possibly from a read error. V and J are TRBV7-9 and TRBJ1-1; 7 bases match TRBD1. Germline V gives CDR1 SEHNR, CDR2 FQNEAQ (reference sequence). The CDR3 has 14 residues. CDR3 protein: CAGSLLQGQGEAFF. The CDR3 DNA is TGTGCCGGCAGCTTACTACAGGGGCAGGGTGAAGCTTTCTTT.

The chain combines TRBV9 with TRBJ2-7, with D tentatively TRBD1 (7 bases). CDR3 length: 16 residues. Trimming pared 4 bases from V and 4 bases from J, leaving 21 bases between. The germline gives CDR1 SGDLS, CDR2 YYNGEE. CDR3 loop: CASSSLSQGGEYEQYF. Here the CDR3 DNA reads TGTGCCAGCAGCTCCCTATCGCAGGGGGGAGAATACGAGCAGTACTTC.

In its sample, this clonotype was seen many times. The chain links TRBV29-1 to TRBJ1-2, with unresolved D. The germline V gene encodes CDR1 SQVTM and CDR2 ANQGSEA. The CDR3 spans 10 residues. The V gene lost 4 bases and the J gene lost 6 bases, with 6 bases spanning the gap. The DNA for the CDR3 is TGCAGCGTTGTTAGTGATGGCTACACCTTC. It is translated as CSVVSDGYTF.

This clonotype was found a few times. CDR3 DNA sequence: TGTGCCAGCAGCTCCACCGGGACTACCACCGGGGAGCTGTTTTTT. As protein: CASSSTGTTTGELFF. V and J are TRBV7-2 and TRBJ2-2; 7 bases map to TRBD2. With 4 bases clipped from V and 4 bases from J, the junction kept 6 bases outside the gene matches. The CDR3 is 15 residues long. Looked up from germline, CDR1 is SGHTA and CDR2 is FQGNSA. The variable domain in full, with the rest retrieved from reference TRBV7-2 and TRBJ2-2, is GAGVSQSPSNKVTEKGKDVELRCDPISGHTALYWYRQSLGQGLEFLIYFQGNSAPDKSGLPSDRFSAERTGGSVSTLTIQRTQQEDSAVYLCASSSTGTTTGELFFGEGSRLTVL.

The V call is TRBV12-3 or TRBV12-4, the J call TRBJ2-3; D remains unclear. This CDR3 spans 15 amino acids. Trimming shortened V by 1 base and J by 4 bases, and 12 bases separated the two germline ends. As DNA, the CDR3 is TGTGCCAGCAGTTTAGGCCCGGTTGAGGCAGATACGCAGTATTTT. Amino acids: CASSLGPVEADTQYF.

This clonotype appeared many times. The chain has TRBV10-3 and TRBJ2-3; TRBD2 is a possible D gene (5 bases). Germline assignment: CDR1 ENHRY and CDR2 SYGVKD. V gave up 0 bases and J gave up 1 base, with 11 bases separating them. This CDR3 contains 16 residues. The CDR3 region has the DNA TGTGCCATCAGTGAGTCAGCGGTGGGTGGCACAGATACGCAGTATTTT. Translating gives CAISESAVGGTDTQYF.

This clonotype was detected only a few times. The chain is built from TRBV6-2 or TRBV6-3 and TRBJ1-4, with TRBD1 identical over 9 bases. Germline CDR1 reads MNHEY; CDR2 reads SVGEGT. The V gene end was trimmed by 6 bases and the J gene end by 3 bases; junction bases not matched to a gene: 5. The CDR3 sequence is 15 residues long. CDR3 loop: CASRTRTGANEKLFF. Written as DNA, the CDR3 is TGTGCCAGCAGAACCCGGACAGGGGCTAATGAAAAACTGTTTTTT.

This clonotype was counted many times. This CDR3 reads CASSLDGSGSVEQFF. DNA for the CDR3: TGCGCCAGCAGCTTGGATGGTAGCGGGAGTGTTGAGCAGTTCTTC. The chain carries TRBV5-1 and TRBJ2-1; TRBD2 agrees at 9 bases. The CDR3 spans 15 residues. After removal of 0 bases from V and 9 bases from J, the junction contained 7 bases not matched to a gene. Germline assignment: CDR1 SGHRS and CDR2 YFSETQ.

This clonotype turned up a few times. The rearrangement links TRBV20-1 to TRBJ2-7; 7 bases map to TRBD1. The junction had 3 bases not matched to a gene; V was cut back by 4 bases and J by 0 bases. The germline V gene encodes CDR1 DFQATT and CDR2 SNEGSKA (reference sequence). The CDR3 is 13 amino acids. The CDR3 coding sequence is TGCAGTGCTAAACAGGGGAGCTCCTACGAGCAGTACTTC. Residues: CSAKQGSSYEQYF.

To note about this clonotype: The junction and the germline gene differ at one end; a read error may be behind it. The chain joins TRBV11-2 to TRBJ2-3; TRBD2 aligns across 11 bases. The CDR3 runs to 16 residues. Germline assignment: CDR1 SGHAT and CDR2 FQNNGV. The CDR3 DNA reads as TGTGCCAGCAGCTCGACTAGCGGGAACCCCACAGATACGCAGGATTTT. Its protein is CASSSTSGNPTDTQDF.

DNA for the CDR3: TGCGCCAGCAGCTTGGGGTACTCCGTGGGGGCCTCTACTGAAGCTTTCTTT. The encoded protein is CASSLGYSVGASTEAFF. The rearrangement uses TRBV5-1 and TRBJ1-1; D is possibly TRBD1 (6 bases). The germline gives CDR1 SGHRS, CDR2 YFSETQ. V shed 0 bases and J shed 5 bases, with 20 bases lying between them. CDR3 length: 17 amino acids.

There are many counts of this clonotype. The chain recombines TRBV29-1 with TRBJ2-7; 13 bases are shared with TRBD2. CDR1 is SQVTM and CDR2 is ANQGSEA in the germline V gene. CDR3 length: 15 amino acids. V lost 6 bases to trimming and J lost 2 bases; unmatched junction nucleotides: 7. The CDR3 DNA sequence: TGCAGCGTCTCGGGACTAGCGGGACCTCCCTACGAGCAGTACTTC. Translation: CSVSGLAGPPYEQYF.

Of note for this clonotype: A much larger clone lies one base from this, so it may be a read error. This CDR3 reads CATSFLHGSDYEQYF. The CDR3 DNA follows: TGCGCCACCAGCTTTTTGCACGGCAGCGACTACGAGCAGTACTTC. The J gene is TRBJ2-7, the V gene TRBV5-1; D is unresolved. The germline CDR1 and CDR2 sequences are SGHRS and YFSETQ. The CDR3 contains 15 residues.